One and the same sample provided the 13 T cell receptor beta chains below, sequenced in a study of T cell responses to AZD1222 COVID-19 vaccine. The protocol was immunoSEQ multiplex PCR, while the TCRdb copy is restricted to in-frame clones and leaves out a portion. Altogether some 150,000 clones are present, 70% to 90% being singletons, with the ten largest covering roughly 2.1%. The sequenced sample was peripheral blood, obtained on day 0 of AZD1222 vaccination. The receptor set was obtained from an adult in good health.

Only one count was recorded for this clone. The chain joins TRBV7-2 to TRBJ2-7, with no clear D. The germline V and J ends were trimmed by 2 bases and 2 bases, with 10 bases remaining between them. This CDR3 has 14 amino acids. Germline CDR1 and CDR2: SGHTA and FQGNSA. The CDR3 spells CASSLRPPPYEQYF. In DNA, the CDR3 is TGTGCCAGCAGCTTAAGACCCCCTCCCTACGAGCAGTACTTC. Looking up the rest from reference TRBV7-2 and TRBJ2-7 gives the full variable domain: GAGVSQSPSNKVTEKGKDVELRCDPISGHTALYWYRQSLGQGLEFLIYFQGNSAPDKSGLPSDRFSAERTGGSVSTLTIQRTQQEDSAVYLCASSLRPPPYEQYFGPGTRLTVT.

The genes are TRBV12-3 or TRBV12-4 and TRBJ1-5; a weak D match, TRBD1 (5 bases). Between the trimmed V and J ends, which lost 2 bases and 9 bases, there was a span of 11 bases. The CDR3 spans 13 residues. CDR3 coding DNA: TGTGCCAGCAGTTTAACTGGGACTACGCCCCAGCATTTT. This encodes CASSLTGTTPQHF.

This clone occurred a few times. The gene calls are TRBV9 and TRBJ1-3, with 7 bases fitting TRBD1. The length of the CDR3 is 15 residues. Germline V gene sequence: CDR1 SGDLS, CDR2 YYNGEE. V was pared by 4 bases and J by 2 bases, with 6 bases of the junction left unmatched. CDR3 region: CASSTGEMAGNTIYF. The CDR3 DNA sequence: TGTGCCAGCAGCACAGGGGAAATGGCTGGAAACACCATATATTTT.

The chain has TRBV10-3 and TRBJ2-3, with D tentatively TRBD2 (6 bases). Germline CDR1 reads ENHRY; CDR2 reads SYGVKD. The CDR3 contains 17 residues. Between the trimmed V and J ends, which lost 0 bases and 2 bases, there was a span of 15 bases. The CDR3: CAISESLGSGVTDTQYF. The CDR3, as DNA: TGTGCCATCAGTGAGTCGTTGGGTAGCGGAGTCACAGATACGCAGTATTTT.

The chain employs TRBV7-2 and TRBJ2-1; 9 bases line up with TRBD2. Trimming cost V 5 bases and J 10 bases; bases outside gene matches: 15. Germline V gives CDR1 SGHTA, CDR2 FQGNSA. The CDR3 sequence is 16 residues long. The CDR3 nucleotides are TGTGCCAGCAGCCGGAAGGCCTTAGCGGGAGTTGGAGAGCAGTTCTTC. This codes for CASSRKALAGVGEQFF.

V is TRBV11-1 and J is TRBJ2-7; D may be TRBD2 (6 bases). From germline, CDR1 is SGHAT and CDR2 FQDESV (reference sequence). Deletions cut 2 bases from V and 7 bases from J, with 12 bases between. The CDR3 contains 13 residues. The CDR3 region has the DNA TGTGCCAGCAGCTTACGACTAGTCGGGGAGCAGTACTTC. Translating it yields CASSLRLVGEQYF.

This clone has a single count. V gene TRBV5-6 combines with J gene TRBJ1-1; D uncertain. The V end lost 0 bases, the J end lost 0 bases, and 6 bases lay between the germline ends. The germline V gene encodes CDR1 SGHDT and CDR2 YYEEEE. The CDR3 sequence is 14 residues long. The DNA for the CDR3 is TGTGCCAGCAGCTTGGGGGCTATGAACACTGAAGCTTTCTTT. Protein sequence: CASSLGAMNTEAFF.

The CDR3 sequence is CASSLWGYTEAFF. The CDR3 region has the DNA TGTGCCAGCAGTTTATGGGGGTACACTGAAGCTTTCTTT. The chain has TRBV27 and TRBJ1-1, with D tentatively TRBD1 (5 bases). The germline V gene encodes CDR1 MNHEY and CDR2 SMNVEV (reference sequence). The length of the CDR3 is 13 residues. V lost 1 base and J 3 bases, leaving 6 bases between the germline ends.

The chain recombines TRBV6-5 with TRBJ1-2; D may be TRBD1 (6 bases). Germline values: CDR1 MNHEY, CDR2 SVGAGI. This CDR3 region has 13 residues. Trimming removed 8 bases from V and 4 bases from J, with 14 bases in between. CDR3 DNA: TGTGCCAGCGGCTTACAAGGGGGCTATGGCTACACCTTC. This sequence encodes CASGLQGGYGYTF.

This rearrangement joins TRBV30 to TRBJ1-2; a possible D gene is TRBD1 (5 bases). The CDR3 contains 11 residues. V lost 4 bases to trimming and J lost 7 bases, with 10 bases between them. Germline values: CDR1 GTSNPN, CDR2 SVGIG (reference sequence). CDR3 DNA sequence: TGTGCCTGGACAGGGATGGGTGGCTACACCTTC. It is translated as CAWTGMGGYTF.

This chain links TRBV19 with TRBJ1-5; possibly TRBD1 for D (5 bases). There are 14 residues in the CDR3. Trimming pared 7 bases from V and 4 bases from J, leaving 14 bases between. Germline V lookup: CDR1 LNHDA, CDR2 SQIVND (reference sequence). The CDR3 sequence is CASIQGIGNQPQHF. CDR3 in DNA: TGTGCCAGTATCCAGGGAATAGGGAATCAGCCCCAGCATTTT.

V usage is TRBV28 and J usage is TRBJ2-5; TRBD2 agrees at 8 bases. V lost 7 bases, J lost 4 bases, and 5 bases stayed unmatched. The CDR3 has 13 residues. In germline, CDR1 is MDHEN, CDR2 SYDVKM. The CDR3 loop is CASKSSGAETQYF. The CDR3 DNA sequence: TGTGCCAGCAAAAGTAGCGGGGCAGAGACCCAGTACTTC.

The V and J genes are TRBV30 and TRBJ1-1; D remains ambiguous. V lost 4 bases to trimming and J lost 1 base, with 10 bases between them. The CDR3 length is 13 residues. Germline V gives CDR1 GTSNPN, CDR2 SVGIG (reference sequence). DNA of the CDR3: TGTGCCTGGAACCTAGGAGGGAACACTGAAGCTTTCTTT. Its translation: CAWNLGGNTEAFF.